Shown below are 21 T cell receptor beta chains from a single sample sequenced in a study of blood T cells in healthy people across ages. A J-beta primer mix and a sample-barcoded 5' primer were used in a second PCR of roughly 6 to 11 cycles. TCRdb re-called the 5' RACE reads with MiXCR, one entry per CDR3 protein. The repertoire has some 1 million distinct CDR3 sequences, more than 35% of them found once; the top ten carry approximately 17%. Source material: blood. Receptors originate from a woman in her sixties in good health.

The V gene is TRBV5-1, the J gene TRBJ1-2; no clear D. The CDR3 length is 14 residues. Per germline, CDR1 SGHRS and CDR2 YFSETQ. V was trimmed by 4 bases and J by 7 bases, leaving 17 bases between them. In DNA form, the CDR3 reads TGCGCCAGCAGCCCAGCCAACGTCTTAAGTGGCTACACCTTC. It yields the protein CASSPANVLSGYTF.

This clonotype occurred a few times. The CDR3 region is CASSEFSGRARNEQYF. The CDR3, as DNA: TGTGCCAGCAGTGAGTTTAGCGGGCGAGCAAGGAACGAGCAGTACTTC. V and J are TRBV6-1 and TRBJ2-7; 7 nucleotides line up with TRBD2. The CDR3 consists of 16 residues. Germline CDR1 and CDR2: MNHNS and SASEGT. The junction had 13 bases not matched to a gene; V was cut back by 3 bases and J by 5 bases.

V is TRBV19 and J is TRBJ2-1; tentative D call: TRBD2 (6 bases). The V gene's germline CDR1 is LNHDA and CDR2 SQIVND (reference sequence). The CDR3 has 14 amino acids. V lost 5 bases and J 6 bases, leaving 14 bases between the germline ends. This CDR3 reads CASSGSRRGNEQFF. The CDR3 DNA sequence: TGTGCCAGTAGTGGCAGTCGGAGGGGCAATGAGCAGTTCTTC.

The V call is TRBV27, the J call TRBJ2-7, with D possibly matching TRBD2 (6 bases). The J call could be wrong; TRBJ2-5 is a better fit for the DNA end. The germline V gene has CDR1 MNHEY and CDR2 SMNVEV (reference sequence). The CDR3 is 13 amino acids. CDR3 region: CASSPGTPKTQYF. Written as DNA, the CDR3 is TGTGCCAGCAGTCCGGGGACTCCTAAGACCCAGTACTTC.

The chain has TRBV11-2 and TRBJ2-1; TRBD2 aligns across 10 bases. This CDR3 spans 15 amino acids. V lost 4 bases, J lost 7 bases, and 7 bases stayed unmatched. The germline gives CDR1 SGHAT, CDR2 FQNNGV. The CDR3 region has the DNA TGTGCCAGCAGCTGGAAAGCGGGAGGGTATAATGAGCAGTTCTTC. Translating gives CASSWKAGGYNEQFF.

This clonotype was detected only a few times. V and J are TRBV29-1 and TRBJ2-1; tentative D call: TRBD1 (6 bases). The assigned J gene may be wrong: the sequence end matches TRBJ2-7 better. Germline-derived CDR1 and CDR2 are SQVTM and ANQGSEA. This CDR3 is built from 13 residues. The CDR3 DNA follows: TGCAGCGTTGAAGGGGACACCGCCTACGAGCAGTACTTC. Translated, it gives CSVEGDTAYEQYF.

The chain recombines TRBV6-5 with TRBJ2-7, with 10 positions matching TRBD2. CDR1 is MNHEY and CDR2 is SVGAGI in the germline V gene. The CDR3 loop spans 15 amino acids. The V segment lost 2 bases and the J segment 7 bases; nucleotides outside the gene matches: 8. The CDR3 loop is CASSYSTSGINEQYF. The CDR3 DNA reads TGTGCCAGCAGTTACAGCACTAGCGGGATCAATGAGCAGTACTTC.

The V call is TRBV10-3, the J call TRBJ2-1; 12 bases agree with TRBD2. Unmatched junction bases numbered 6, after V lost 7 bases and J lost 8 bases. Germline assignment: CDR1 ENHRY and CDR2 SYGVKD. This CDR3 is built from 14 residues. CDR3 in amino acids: CAITAGLAGYEQFF. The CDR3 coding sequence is TGTGCCATCACCGCGGGACTAGCGGGCTATGAGCAGTTCTTC.

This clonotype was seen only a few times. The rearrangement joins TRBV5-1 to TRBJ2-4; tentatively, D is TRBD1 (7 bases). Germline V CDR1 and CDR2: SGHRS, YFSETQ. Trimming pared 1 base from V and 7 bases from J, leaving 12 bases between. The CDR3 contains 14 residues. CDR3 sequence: CASSLSQGRNIQYF. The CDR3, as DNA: TGCGCCAGCAGCTTGTCACAGGGGAGGAACATTCAGTACTTC.

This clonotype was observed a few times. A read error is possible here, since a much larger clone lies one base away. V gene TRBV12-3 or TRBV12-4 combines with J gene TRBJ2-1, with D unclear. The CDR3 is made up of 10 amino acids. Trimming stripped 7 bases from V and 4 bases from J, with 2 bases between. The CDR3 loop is CASNYNEQFF. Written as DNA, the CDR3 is TGTGCCAGCAATTACAATGAGCAGTTCTTC.

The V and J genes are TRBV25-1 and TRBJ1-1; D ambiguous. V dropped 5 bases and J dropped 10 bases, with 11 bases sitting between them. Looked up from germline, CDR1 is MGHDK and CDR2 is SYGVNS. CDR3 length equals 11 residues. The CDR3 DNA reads TGTGCCAGCAGTTTAAACAAGGGAGCTTTCTTT. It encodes CASSLNKGAFF.

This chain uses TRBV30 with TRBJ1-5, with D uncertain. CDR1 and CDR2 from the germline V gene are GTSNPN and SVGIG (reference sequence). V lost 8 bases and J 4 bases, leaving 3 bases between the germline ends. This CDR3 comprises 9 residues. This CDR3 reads CARNQPQHF. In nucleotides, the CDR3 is TGTGCCCGGAATCAGCCCCAGCATTTT. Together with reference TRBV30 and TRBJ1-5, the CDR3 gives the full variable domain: SQTIHQWPATLVQPVGSPLSLECTVEGTSNPNLYWYRQAAGRGLQLLFYSVGIGQISSEVPQNLSASRPQDRQFILSSKKLLLSDSGFYLCARNQPQHFGDGTRLSIL.

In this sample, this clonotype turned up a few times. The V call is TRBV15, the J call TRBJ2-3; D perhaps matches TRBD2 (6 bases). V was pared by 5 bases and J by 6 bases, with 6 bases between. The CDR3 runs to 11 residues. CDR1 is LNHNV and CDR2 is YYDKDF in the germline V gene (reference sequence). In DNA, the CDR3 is TGTGCCACCAGCGCGGGGGATACGCAGTATTTT. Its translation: CATSAGDTQYF.

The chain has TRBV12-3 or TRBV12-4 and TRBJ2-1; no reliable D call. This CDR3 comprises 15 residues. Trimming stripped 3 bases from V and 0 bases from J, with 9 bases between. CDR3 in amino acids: CASSFRPSSYNEQFF. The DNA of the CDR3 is TGTGCCAGCAGTTTCCGGCCGAGCTCCTACAATGAGCAGTTCTTC.

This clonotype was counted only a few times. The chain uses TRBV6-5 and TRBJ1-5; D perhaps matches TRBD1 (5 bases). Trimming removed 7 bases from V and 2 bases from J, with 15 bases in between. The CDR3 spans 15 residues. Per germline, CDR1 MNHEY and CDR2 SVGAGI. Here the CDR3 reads CASKPQVRGNQPQHF. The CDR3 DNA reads TGTGCCAGCAAACCACAGGTACGAGGCAATCAGCCCCAGCATTTT.

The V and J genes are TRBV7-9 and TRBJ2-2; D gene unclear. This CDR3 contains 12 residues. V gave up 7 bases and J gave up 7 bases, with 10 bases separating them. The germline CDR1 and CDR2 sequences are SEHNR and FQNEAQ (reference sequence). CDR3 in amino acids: CASIPAIGELFF. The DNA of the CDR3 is TGTGCCAGCATTCCGGCCATCGGGGAGCTGTTTTTT.

CDR3 protein: CATSRGRSTYNEQFF. The CDR3 DNA reads as TGTGCCACCAGTAGGGGCCGAAGCACCTACAATGAGCAGTTCTTC. The gene calls are TRBV24-1 and TRBJ2-1; tentatively, D is TRBD1 (5 bases). Germline CDR1 and CDR2: KGHDR and SFDVKD. V was clipped by 6 bases and J by 2 bases, with 13 bases between them. CDR3 size: 15 residues.

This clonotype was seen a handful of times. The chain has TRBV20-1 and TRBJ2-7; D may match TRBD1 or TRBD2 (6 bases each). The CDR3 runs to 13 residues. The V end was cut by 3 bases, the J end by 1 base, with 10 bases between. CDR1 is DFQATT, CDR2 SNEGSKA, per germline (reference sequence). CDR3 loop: CSASGGPSYEQYF. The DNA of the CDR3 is TGCAGTGCTAGTGGGGGGCCTTCCTACGAGCAGTACTTC.

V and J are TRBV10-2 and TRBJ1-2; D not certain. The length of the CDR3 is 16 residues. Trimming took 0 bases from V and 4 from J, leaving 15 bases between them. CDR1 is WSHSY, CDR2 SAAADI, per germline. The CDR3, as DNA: TGCGCCAGCAGTGAGTCAAGTGGAGTCAGCTCCTATGGCTACACCTTC. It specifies CASSESSGVSSYGYTF.

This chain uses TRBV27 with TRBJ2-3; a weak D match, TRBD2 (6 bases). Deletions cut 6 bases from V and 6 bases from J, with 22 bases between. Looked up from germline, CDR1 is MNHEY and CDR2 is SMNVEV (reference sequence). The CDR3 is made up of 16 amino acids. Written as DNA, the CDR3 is TGTGCCAGCAGCCAAATACCGGGACTCGCAGAGGATACGCAGTATTTT. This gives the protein CASSQIPGLAEDTQYF.

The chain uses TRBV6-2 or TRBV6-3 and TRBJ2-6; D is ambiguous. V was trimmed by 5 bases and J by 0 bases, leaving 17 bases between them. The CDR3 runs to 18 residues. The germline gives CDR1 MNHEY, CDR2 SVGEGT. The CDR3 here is CASSLFLGSSSGANVLTF. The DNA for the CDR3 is TGTGCCAGCAGTCTATTTCTGGGTTCATCCTCTGGGGCCAACGTCCTGACTTTC.